This T cell receptor (beta chain) emerged from a study of T-cell memory formation after mild COVID-19. This clonotype showed up just a few times. Its antigen is currently unknown. CDR1 is SGHDT and CDR2 is YYEEEE in the germline V gene. CDR3 length equals 17 residues. V gave up 6 bases and J gave up 9 bases; unmatched junction bases: 17. Study-wide results and caveats: Later expanders leaned CD4+, whereas clones that contracted between day 15 and 85 were balanced CD4/CD8. Mainly in CM and EM were contracting CD4+ clones; CD8+ were in EMRA.

TCRdb re-called the 5' RACE reads with MiXCR, one entry per CDR3 protein. Of 57,000 or so distinct CDR3 sequences listed, 9.3% are singletons. The rearrangement joins TRBV5-6 to TRBJ1-6; 8 bases are shared with TRBD1. The source material was PBMCs or a T cell subset sorted from them (not recorded which). The sequence was obtained from a man between 18 and 29 years old who had mild COVID-19 (a few samples of this study predate the infection). Cell type and time point are not known. The CDR3 protein is CASTDGVPDRVSSPLHF. CDR3 nucleotides: TGTGCCAGCACCGATGGGGTGCCGGACAGGGTCTCTTCACCCCTCCACTTT.